The sequence of this T cell receptor beta chain was determined in a study of blood T cell repertoires in COVID-19. Profiled with immunoSEQ multiplex PCR; TCRdb holds only in-frame clones, not every one. Of some 400,000 clones listed, 87% are singletons. CDR1 MGHDK and CDR2 SYGVNS come from the germline V gene. V was shortened by 1 base and J by 0 bases, with 13 bases between the two germline ends. The CDR3 is 18 amino acids. This clonotype was sampled from a man younger than 45 who had recovered from COVID-19. The sample consisted of PBMCs or T cells enriched from blood (not recorded which). The chain employs TRBV25-1 and TRBJ1-6; D is perhaps TRBD1 (6 bases). The CDR3 here is CASSESGGSSSYNSPLHF. DNA for the CDR3: TGTGCCAGCAGTGAATCGGGGGGCTCGAGCTCCTATAATTCACCCCTCCACTTT.